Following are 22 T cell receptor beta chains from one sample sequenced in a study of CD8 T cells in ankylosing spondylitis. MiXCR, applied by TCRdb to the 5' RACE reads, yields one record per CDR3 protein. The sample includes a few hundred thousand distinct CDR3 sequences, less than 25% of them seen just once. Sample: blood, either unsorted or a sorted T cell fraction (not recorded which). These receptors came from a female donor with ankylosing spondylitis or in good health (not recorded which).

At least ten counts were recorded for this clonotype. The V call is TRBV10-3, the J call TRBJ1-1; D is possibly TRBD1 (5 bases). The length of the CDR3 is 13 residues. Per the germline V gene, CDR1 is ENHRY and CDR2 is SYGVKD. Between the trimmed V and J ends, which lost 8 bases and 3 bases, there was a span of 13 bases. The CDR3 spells CAIGGVGYTEAFF. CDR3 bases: TGTGCCATCGGAGGGGTGGGCTACACTGAAGCTTTCTTT.

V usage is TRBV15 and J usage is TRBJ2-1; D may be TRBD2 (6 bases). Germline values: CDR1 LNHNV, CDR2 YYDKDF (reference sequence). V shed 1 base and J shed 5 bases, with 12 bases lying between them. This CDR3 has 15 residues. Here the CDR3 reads CATSRVGGSDNEQFF. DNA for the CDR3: TGTGCCACCAGCAGAGTCGGGGGTTCCGACAATGAGCAGTTCTTC. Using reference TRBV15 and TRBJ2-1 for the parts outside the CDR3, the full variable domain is DAMVIQNPRYQVTQFGKPVTLSCSQTLNHNVMYWYQQKSSQAPKLLFHYYDKDFNNEADTPDNFQSRRPNTSFCFLDIRSPGLGDTAMYLCATSRVGGSDNEQFFGPGTRLTVL.

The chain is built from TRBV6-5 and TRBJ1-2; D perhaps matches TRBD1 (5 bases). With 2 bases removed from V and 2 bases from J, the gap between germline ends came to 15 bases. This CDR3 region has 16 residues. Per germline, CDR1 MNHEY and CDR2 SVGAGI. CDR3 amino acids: CASSYLGGDGNYGYTF. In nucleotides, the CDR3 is TGTGCCAGCAGTTACCTCGGGGGGGACGGAAACTATGGCTACACCTTC.

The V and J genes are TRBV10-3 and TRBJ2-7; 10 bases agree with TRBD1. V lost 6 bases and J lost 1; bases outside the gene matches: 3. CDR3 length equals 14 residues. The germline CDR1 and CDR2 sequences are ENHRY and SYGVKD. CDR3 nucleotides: TGTGCCATCAGGGGGACAGGGGTGTCCTACGAGCAGTACTTC. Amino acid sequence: CAIRGTGVSYEQYF.

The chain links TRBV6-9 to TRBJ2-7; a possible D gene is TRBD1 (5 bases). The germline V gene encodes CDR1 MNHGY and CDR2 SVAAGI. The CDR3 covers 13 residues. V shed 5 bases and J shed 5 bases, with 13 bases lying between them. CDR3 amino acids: CASSHQGMHEQYF. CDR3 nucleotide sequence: TGTGCCAGCAGTCACCAGGGTATGCACGAGCAGTACTTC.

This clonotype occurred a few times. The CDR3 sequence: CATSREPGKLNTEAFF. The CDR3 coding sequence is TGTGCCACCAGCAGAGAACCGGGCAAACTGAACACTGAAGCTTTCTTT. This chain connects TRBV15 to TRBJ1-1; the D is unclear. The CDR3 length is 16 residues. With 0 bases removed from V and 0 bases from J, the gap between germline ends came to 11 bases. Germline V gene lookup returns CDR1 LNHNV and CDR2 YYDKDF (reference sequence).

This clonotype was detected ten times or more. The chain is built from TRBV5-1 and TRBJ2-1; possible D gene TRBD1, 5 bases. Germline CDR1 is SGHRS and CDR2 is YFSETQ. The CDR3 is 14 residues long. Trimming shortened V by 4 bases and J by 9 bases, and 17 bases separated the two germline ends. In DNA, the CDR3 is TGCGCCAGCAGCCCCCTCCGCCAGGGCGGTGAGCAGTTCTTC. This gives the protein CASSPLRQGGEQFF.

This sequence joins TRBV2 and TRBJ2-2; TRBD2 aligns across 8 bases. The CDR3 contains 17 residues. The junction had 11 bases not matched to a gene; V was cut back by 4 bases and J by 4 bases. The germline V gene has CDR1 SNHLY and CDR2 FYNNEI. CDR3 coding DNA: TGTGCCAGCAGTGGGACACTAGCGGAAACGACCACCGGGGAGCTGTTTTTT. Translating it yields CASSGTLAETTTGELFF.

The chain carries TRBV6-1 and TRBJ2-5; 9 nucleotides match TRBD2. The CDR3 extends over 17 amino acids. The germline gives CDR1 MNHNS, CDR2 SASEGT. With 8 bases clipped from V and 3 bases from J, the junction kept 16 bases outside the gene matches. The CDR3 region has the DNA TGTGCCAGCCGTCCCCGGACTAGCGTTCAAGTAAAAGAGACCCAGTACTTC. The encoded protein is CASRPRTSVQVKETQYF.

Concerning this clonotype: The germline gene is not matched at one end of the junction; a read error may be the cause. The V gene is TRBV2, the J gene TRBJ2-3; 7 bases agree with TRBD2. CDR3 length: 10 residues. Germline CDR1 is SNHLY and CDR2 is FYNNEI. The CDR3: CASRLLADRF. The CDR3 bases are TGTGCCAGCCGTCTCCTAGCGGACCGATTT.

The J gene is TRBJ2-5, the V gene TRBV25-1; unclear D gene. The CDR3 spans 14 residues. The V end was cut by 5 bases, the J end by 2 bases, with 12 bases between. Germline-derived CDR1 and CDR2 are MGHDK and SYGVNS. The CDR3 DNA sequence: TGTGCCAGCAGTCCGTGGCCGGGTCAAGAGACCCAGTACTTC. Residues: CASSPWPGQETQYF.

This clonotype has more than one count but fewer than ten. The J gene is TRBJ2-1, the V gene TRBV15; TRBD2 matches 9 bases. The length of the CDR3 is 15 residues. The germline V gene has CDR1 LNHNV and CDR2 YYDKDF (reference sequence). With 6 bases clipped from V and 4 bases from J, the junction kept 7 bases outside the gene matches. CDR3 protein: CATRSKTSGYNEQFF. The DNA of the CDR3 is TGTGCCACCAGATCTAAGACTAGCGGTTACAATGAGCAGTTCTTC.

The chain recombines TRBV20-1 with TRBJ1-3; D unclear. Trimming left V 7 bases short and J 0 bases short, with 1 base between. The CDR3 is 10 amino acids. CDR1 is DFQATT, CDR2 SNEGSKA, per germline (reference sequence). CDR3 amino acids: CSVSGNTIYF. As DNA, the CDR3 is TGCAGTGTCTCTGGAAACACCATATATTTT.

The CDR3 nucleotides are TGTGCCAGCAGCCCTATACAGGGAGTGGGAAGAGAGACCCAGTACTTC. Protein sequence: CASSPIQGVGRETQYF. The chain uses TRBV28 and TRBJ2-5; possible D gene TRBD1, 6 bases. Trimming took off 6 bases at V and 4 bases at J, with 21 bases between the two ends. CDR1 and CDR2 from the germline V gene are MDHEN and SYDVKM. CDR3 size: 16 residues.

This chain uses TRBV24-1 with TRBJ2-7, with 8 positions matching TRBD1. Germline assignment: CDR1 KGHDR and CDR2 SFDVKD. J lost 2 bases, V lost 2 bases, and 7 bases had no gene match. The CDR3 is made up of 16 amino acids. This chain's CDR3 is CATSDSGQGRAYEQYF. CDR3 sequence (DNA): TGTGCCACCAGTGATTCCGGACAGGGTCGGGCCTACGAGCAGTACTTC.

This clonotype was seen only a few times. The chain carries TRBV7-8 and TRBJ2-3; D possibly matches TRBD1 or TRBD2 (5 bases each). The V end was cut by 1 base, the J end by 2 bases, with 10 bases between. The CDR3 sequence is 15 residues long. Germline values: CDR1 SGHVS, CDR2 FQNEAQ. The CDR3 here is CASSLGGLVTDTQYF. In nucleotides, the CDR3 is TGTGCCAGCAGCTTAGGGGGGTTGGTCACAGATACGCAGTATTTT.

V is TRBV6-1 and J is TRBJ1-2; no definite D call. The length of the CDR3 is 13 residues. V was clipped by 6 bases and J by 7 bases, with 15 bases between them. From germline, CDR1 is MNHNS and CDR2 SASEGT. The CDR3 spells CASSQQPRAGYTF. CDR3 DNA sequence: TGTGCCAGCAGCCAACAACCACGGGCTGGCTACACCTTC.

CDR3 region: CASSLFPSADYEQYF. The CDR3 nucleotides are TGTGCCAGCAGCTTATTCCCTAGTGCAGACTACGAGCAGTACTTC. This chain links TRBV7-2 with TRBJ2-7; D unclear. V lost 2 bases to trimming and J lost 3 bases, with 14 bases between them. The CDR3 runs to 15 residues. CDR1 is SGHTA and CDR2 is FQGNSA in the germline V gene.

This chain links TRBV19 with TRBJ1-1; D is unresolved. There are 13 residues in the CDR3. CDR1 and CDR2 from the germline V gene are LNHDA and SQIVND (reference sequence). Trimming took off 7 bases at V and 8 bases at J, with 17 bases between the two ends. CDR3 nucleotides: TGTGCCAGTAAATTCGGGCCCGGCCTGGAAGCTTTCTTT. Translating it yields CASKFGPGLEAFF.

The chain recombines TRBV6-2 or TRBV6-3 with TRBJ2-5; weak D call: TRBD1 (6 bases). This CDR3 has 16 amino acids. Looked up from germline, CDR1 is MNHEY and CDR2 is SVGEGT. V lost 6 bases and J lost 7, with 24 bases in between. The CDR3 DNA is TGTGCCAGCAGATCTACGACAGGCCGGTTCCTGGGGACCCAGTACTTC. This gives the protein CASRSTTGRFLGTQYF.

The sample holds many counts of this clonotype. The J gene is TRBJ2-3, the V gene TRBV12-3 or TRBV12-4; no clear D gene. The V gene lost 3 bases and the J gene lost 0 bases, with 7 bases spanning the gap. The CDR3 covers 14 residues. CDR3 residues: CASSFSTSTDTQYF. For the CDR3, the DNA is TGTGCCAGCAGTTTCTCGACTAGCACAGATACGCAGTATTTT.

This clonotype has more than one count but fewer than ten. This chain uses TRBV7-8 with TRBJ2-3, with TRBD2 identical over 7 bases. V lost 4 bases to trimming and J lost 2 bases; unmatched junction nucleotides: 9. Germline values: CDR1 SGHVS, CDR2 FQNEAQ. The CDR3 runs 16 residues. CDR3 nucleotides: TGTGCCAGCAGCTCGAGGACTAGACCCCTCACAGATACGCAGTATTTT. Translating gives CASSSRTRPLTDTQYF. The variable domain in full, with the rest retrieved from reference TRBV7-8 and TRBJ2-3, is GAGVSQSPRYKVAKRGQDVALRCDPISGHVSLFWYQQALGQGPEFLTYFQNEAQLDKSGLPSDRFFAERPEGSVSTLKIQRTQQEDSAVYLCASSSRTRPLTDTQYFGPGTRLTVL.